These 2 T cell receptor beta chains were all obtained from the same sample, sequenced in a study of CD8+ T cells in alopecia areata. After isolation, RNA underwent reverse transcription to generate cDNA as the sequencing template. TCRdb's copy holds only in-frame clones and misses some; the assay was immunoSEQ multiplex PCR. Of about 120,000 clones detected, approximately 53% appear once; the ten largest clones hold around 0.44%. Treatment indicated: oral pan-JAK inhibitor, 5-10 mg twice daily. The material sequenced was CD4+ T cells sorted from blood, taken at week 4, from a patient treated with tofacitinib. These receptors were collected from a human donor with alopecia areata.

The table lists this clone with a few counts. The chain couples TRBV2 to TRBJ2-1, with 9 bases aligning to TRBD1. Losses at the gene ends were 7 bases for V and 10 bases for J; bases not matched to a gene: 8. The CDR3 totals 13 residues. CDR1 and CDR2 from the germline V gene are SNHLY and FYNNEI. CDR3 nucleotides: TGTGCCAGCACAGGGACAGGGCCTCAAGAGCAGTTCTTC. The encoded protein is CASTGTGPQEQFF.

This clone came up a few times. CDR3: CASSFGTDTDTQYF. CDR3 nucleotides: TGTGCCAGCAGCTTTGGGACAGACACAGATACGCAGTATTTT. The chain combines TRBV7-9 with TRBJ2-3; 7 bases fit TRBD1. This CDR3 has 14 residues. Trimming cost V 3 bases and J 2 bases; bases outside gene matches: 2. CDR1 and CDR2 from the germline V gene are SEHNR and FQNEAQ (reference sequence).